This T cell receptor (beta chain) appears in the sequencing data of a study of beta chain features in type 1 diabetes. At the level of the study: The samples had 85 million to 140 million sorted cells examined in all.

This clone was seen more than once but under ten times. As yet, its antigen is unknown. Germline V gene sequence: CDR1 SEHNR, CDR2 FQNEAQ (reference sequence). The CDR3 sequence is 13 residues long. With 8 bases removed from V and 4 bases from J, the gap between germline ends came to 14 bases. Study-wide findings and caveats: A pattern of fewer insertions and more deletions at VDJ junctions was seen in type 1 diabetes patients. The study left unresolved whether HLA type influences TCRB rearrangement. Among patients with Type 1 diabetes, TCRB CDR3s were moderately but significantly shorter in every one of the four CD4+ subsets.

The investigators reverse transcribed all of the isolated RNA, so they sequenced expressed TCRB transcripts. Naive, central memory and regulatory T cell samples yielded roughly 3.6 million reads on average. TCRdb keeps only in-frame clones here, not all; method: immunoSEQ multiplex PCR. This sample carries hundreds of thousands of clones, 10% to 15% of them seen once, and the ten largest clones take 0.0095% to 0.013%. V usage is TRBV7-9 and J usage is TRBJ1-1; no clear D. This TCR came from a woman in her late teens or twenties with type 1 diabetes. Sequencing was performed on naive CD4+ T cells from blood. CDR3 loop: CASERSVATEAFF. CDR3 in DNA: TGTGCCAGCGAACGCAGTGTGGCCACTGAAGCTTTCTTT.